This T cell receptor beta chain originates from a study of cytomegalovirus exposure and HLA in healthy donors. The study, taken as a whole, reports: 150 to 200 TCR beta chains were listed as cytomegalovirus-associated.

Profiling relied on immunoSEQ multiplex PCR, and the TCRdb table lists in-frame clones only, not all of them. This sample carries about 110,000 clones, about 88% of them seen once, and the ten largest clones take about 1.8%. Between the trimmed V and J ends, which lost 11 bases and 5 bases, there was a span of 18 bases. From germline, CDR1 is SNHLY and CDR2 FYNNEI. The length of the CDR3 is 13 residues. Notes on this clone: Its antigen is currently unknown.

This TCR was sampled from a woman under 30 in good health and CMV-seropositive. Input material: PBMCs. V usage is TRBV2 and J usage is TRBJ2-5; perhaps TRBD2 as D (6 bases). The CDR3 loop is CAGGDWGSETQYF. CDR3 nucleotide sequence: TGTGCCGGTGGGGACTGGGGGTCGGAGACCCAGTACTTC.